This T cell receptor (beta chain) derives from a study of T-cell reconstitution after alpha-beta-depleted transplantation in children. Study-wide points: Hyperexpanded clones declined; after one year, newly produced T cells mostly supplied diversity. It was reported that alpha-beta T cells came from several hundred expanded graft clones (about two months after transplant).

This clonotype was seen repeatedly, ten times or more. The antigen remains undetermined. Unique molecular identifiers tagged the TCRbeta library. TCRdb re-called the PCR reads through MiXCR, storing one row per CDR3 protein. The data contain 250,000 to 300,000 distinct CDR3 sequences, just over 7.5% of them singletons. Per the germline V gene, CDR1 is SGHRS and CDR2 is YFSETQ. Trimming at V came to 4 bases and at J to 7 bases, leaving 7 bases not matched to a gene. The CDR3 has 14 residues. Here the sequenced sample was peripheral blood, taken 360 days after TCRalphabeta/CD19-depleted stem cell transplant. The rearrangement uses TRBV5-1 and TRBJ2-1; the match to TRBD1 covers 8 bases. This TCR came from a female patient aged 2 to 10 who had a stem cell transplant for Fanconi anemia, so the T cells may come from the graft donor. The CDR3 protein is CASSAGQGSNEQFF. In DNA, the CDR3 is TGCGCCAGCAGCGCAGGACAGGGCTCAAATGAGCAGTTCTTC.